This passage covers 14 T cell receptor beta chains from one sample sequenced in a study of T-cell reconstitution after alpha-beta-depleted transplantation in children. Unique molecular identifiers were built into the TCRbeta library. One entry per CDR3 protein results from TCRdb running MiXCR on the PCR reads. Of hundreds of thousands of distinct CDR3 sequences listed, 15% to 20% are singletons. This sample comprised PBMCs, mostly from graft donor cells, obtained 360 days after TCRalphabeta/CD19-depleted stem cell transplant. These receptor sequences come from a boy in the first two years of life who had a stem cell transplant for Wiskott-Aldrich syndrome, so the T cells may come from the graft donor.

This chain connects TRBV6-5 to TRBJ2-1, with 12 bases fitting TRBD2. V was clipped by 2 bases and J by 4 bases; unmatched bases: 3. The CDR3 totals 16 residues. CDR1 and CDR2 from the germline V gene are MNHEY and SVGAGI. CDR3 DNA: TGTGCCAGCAGTTACCCAGGACTAGCGGGGTACAATGAGCAGTTCTTC. It translates to CASSYPGLAGYNEQFF.

This clonotype was seen only a few times. The J gene is TRBJ2-7, the V gene TRBV5-1; D ambiguous. The germline V gene encodes CDR1 SGHRS and CDR2 YFSETQ. Trimming took off 1 base at V and 2 bases at J, with 7 bases between the two ends. This CDR3 comprises 13 residues. The chain's CDR3 is CASSLQVAYEQYF. CDR3 in DNA: TGCGCCAGCAGCTTGCAGGTAGCCTACGAGCAGTACTTC.

The V and J genes are TRBV2 and TRBJ1-1, with 8 bases aligning to TRBD1. Per the germline V gene, CDR1 is SNHLY and CDR2 is FYNNEI. The CDR3 totals 13 residues. Trimming removed 7 bases from V and 4 bases from J; junction bases left unmatched: 5. CDR3 amino acids: CASTQDRATEAFF. The CDR3 coding sequence is TGTGCCAGCACCCAGGACAGGGCCACTGAAGCTTTCTTT.

This clonotype has a handful of counts. The chain employs TRBV12-3 or TRBV12-4 and TRBJ2-4; tentatively, D is TRBD1 (6 bases). Trimming took 11 bases from V and 4 from J, leaving 18 bases between them. The CDR3 has 14 amino acids. CDR3 sequence reads: CASADRQTKNIQYF. Written as DNA, the CDR3 is TGTGCCTCAGCGGACAGACAGACGAAAAACATTCAGTACTTC.

The CDR3 DNA follows: TGTGCCAGCAGCCAAGACGTTCAGAGCTCTGGGGCCAACGTCCTGACTTTC. Protein: CASSQDVQSSGANVLTF. The chain carries TRBV3-1 and TRBJ2-6; D call uncertain. The germline gives CDR1 LGHDT, CDR2 YNNKEL (reference sequence). The CDR3 spans 17 residues. V lost 0 bases to trimming and J lost 0 bases, with 9 bases between them.

The CDR3 sequence: CASSLGAGGPQYF. The CDR3 nucleotides read TGTGCCAGCAGTTTAGGGGCGGGGGGGCCCCAGTACTTC. The chain uses TRBV12-3 or TRBV12-4 and TRBJ2-5; 9 nucleotides line up with TRBD2. This CDR3 region has 13 residues. After removal of 1 base from V and 9 bases from J, the junction contained 3 bases not matched to a gene.

This clonotype was recorded at least ten times. The chain employs TRBV10-3 and TRBJ2-7; TRBD1 matches at 12 bases. The V gene end was trimmed by 5 bases and the J gene end by 4 bases; junction bases not matched to a gene: 6. The CDR3 runs to 15 residues. Germline V lookup: CDR1 ENHRY, CDR2 SYGVKD. Written as DNA, the CDR3 is TGTGCCATCAGTCCCCTGGGACAGGGGGCGTACGAGCAGTACTTC. It codes for CAISPLGQGAYEQYF.

This sequence joins TRBV5-1 and TRBJ1-1; no definite D call. The V end lost 4 bases, the J end lost 1 base, and 11 bases lay between the germline ends. Germline lookup yields CDR1 SGHRS and CDR2 YFSETQ. CDR3 size: 14 residues. For the CDR3, the DNA is TGCGCCAGCAGCCTACTACTCTCGAACACTGAAGCTTTCTTT. Protein: CASSLLLSNTEAFF.

The chain joins TRBV20-1 to TRBJ2-7; D remains unclear. Looked up from germline, CDR1 is DFQATT and CDR2 is SNEGSKA (reference sequence). V gave up 4 bases and J gave up 0 bases, with 13 bases separating them. The CDR3 consists of 14 residues. The CDR3 loop is CSAIQPVSSYEQYF. The DNA for the CDR3 is TGCAGTGCTATTCAGCCGGTGAGCTCCTACGAGCAGTACTTC.

This clonotype has just a few counts. The CDR3 reads CASSHHDRGRENIQYF. For the CDR3, the DNA is TGTGCCAGCAGCCACCACGACAGGGGACGGGAAAACATTCAGTACTTC. The V gene is TRBV3-1, the J gene TRBJ2-4; 8 bases match TRBD1. Germline V gives CDR1 LGHDT, CDR2 YNNKEL (reference sequence). After removal of 3 bases from V and 5 bases from J, the junction contained 9 bases not matched to a gene. The CDR3 consists of 16 residues.

This clonotype was observed a handful of times. The chain couples TRBV5-1 to TRBJ1-4; D call uncertain. The CDR3 is 15 amino acids. Between the trimmed V and J ends, which lost 1 base and 3 bases, there was a span of 10 bases. CDR1 and CDR2 from the germline V gene are SGHRS and YFSETQ. CDR3 DNA sequence: TGCGCCAGCAGCTTGAAGTTAGGAGCTAATGAAAAACTGTTTTTT. This sequence encodes CASSLKLGANEKLFF. Variable domain in full (rest from reference TRBV5-1 and TRBJ1-4): KAGVTQTPRYLIKTRGQQVTLSCSPISGHRSVSWYQQTPGQGLQFLFEYFSETQRNKGNFPGRFSGRQFSNSRSEMNVSTLELGDSALYLCASSLKLGANEKLFFGSGTQLSVL.

The V and J genes are TRBV10-3 and TRBJ2-3; D is ambiguous. CDR1 and CDR2 (germline): ENHRY, SYGVKD. Between the trimmed V and J ends, which lost 2 bases and 3 bases, there was a span of 9 bases. The CDR3 consists of 14 residues. DNA of the CDR3: TGTGCCATCAGTGAGAGACGGGCGACAGATACGCAGTATTTT. This translates into CAISERRATDTQYF.

This clonotype was picked up a small number of times. CDR3 nucleotides: TGCAGCGTTGCCGGCAGGATGACCAAAAACATTCAGTACTTC. This gives the protein CSVAGRMTKNIQYF. The chain links TRBV29-1 to TRBJ2-4, with unresolved D. CDR1 SQVTM and CDR2 ANQGSEA come from the germline V gene. V lost 4 bases to trimming and J lost 2 bases, with 12 bases between them. The length of the CDR3 is 14 residues.

The CDR3 region is CASSLPGRSYGYTF. DNA for the CDR3: TGCGCCAGCAGTCTCCCGGGACGCAGCTATGGCTACACCTTC. This rearrangement joins TRBV5-1 to TRBJ1-2; TRBD1 might be the D (5 bases). V lost 5 bases to trimming and J lost 4 bases, with 15 bases between them. CDR1 is SGHRS and CDR2 is YFSETQ in the germline V gene. The CDR3 has 14 amino acids. Based on the CDR3 plus reference TRBV5-1 and TRBJ1-2, the full variable domain is KAGVTQTPRYLIKTRGQQVTLSCSPISGHRSVSWYQQTPGQGLQFLFEYFSETQRNKGNFPGRFSGRQFSNSRSEMNVSTLELGDSALYLCASSLPGRSYGYTFGSGTRLTVV.